This T cell receptor (beta chain) was found in a study of early T cells in non-severe SARS-CoV-2 infection. This clonotype came up many times. The CDR3 loop spans 15 amino acids. Trimming shortened V by 3 bases and J by 1 base, and 12 bases separated the two germline ends. Germline assignment: CDR1 MGHRA and CDR2 YSYEKL. A single record per CDR3 protein comes from TCRdb applying MiXCR to the 5' RACE reads. Of about 31,000 distinct CDR3 sequences listed, roughly 5.3% are singletons. The source of this sequence is an adult who was a healthcare worker with PCR-confirmed SARS-CoV-2 infection or an uninfected control (not recorded which). Sequencing input: whole blood. The genes are TRBV4-1 and TRBJ1-1; possible D gene TRBD1, 6 bases. CDR3 coding DNA: TGCGCCAGCAGCCAGTTACAGGGAGGGAACACTGAAGCTTTCTTT. Amino acid sequence: CASSQLQGGNTEAFF.